This T cell receptor beta chain is drawn from a study of CD8 T cells in Susac syndrome. This CDR3 has 13 amino acids. CDR1 is SGHRS and CDR2 is YFSETQ in the germline V gene. The ends were cut back, 2 bases at V and 1 base at J, with 7 bases in the middle. RNA amounts of roughly 0.45 to 1 ug underwent reverse transcription with random hexamers. MiXCR, applied by TCRdb to the immunoSEQ multiplex PCR reads, yields one record per CDR3 protein. The table records about 210,000 distinct CDR3 sequences, approximately 94% of them present only once. The rearrangement links TRBV5-1 to TRBJ2-7, with D uncertain. This TCR derives from a human donor with Susac syndrome. The specimen was CD4+ T cells from PBMCs. The DNA for the CDR3 is TGCGCCAGCAGCTTCGACGGGTCCTACGAGCAGTACTTC. It encodes CASSFDGSYEQYF.